Sequencing of this TCR beta chain was carried out in a study of blood T cells in healthy people across ages. This CDR3 is 17 amino acids long. The V end was cut by 0 bases, the J end by 0 bases, with 13 bases between. The germline gives CDR1 SGDLS, CDR2 YYNGEE. Through a sample-barcoded 5' primer and a J-beta primer mix, a second PCR was run for roughly 6 to 11 cycles. One entry per CDR3 protein, called by TCRdb with MiXCR from the 5' RACE reads. The sample shows 700,000 to 950,000 distinct CDR3 sequences, about 42% of them seen only once. This receptor was obtained from a woman aged 55 to 70 in good health. The chain couples TRBV9 to TRBJ1-3; maybe TRBD1 (5 bases). Sequenced: blood. The CDR3 loop is CASSVGMGRTSGNTIYF. CDR3 coding DNA: TGTGCCAGCAGCGTAGGTATGGGACGGACCTCTGGAAACACCATATATTTT.